This is a list of T cell receptor beta chains from one sample in a study of control samples from healthy donors and cancer patients. The table came from immunoSEQ multiplex PCR; TCRdb's copy has only in-frame clones and leaves some out. With some 180,000 clones in the sample, the ten largest clones hold around 2%. Material: blood. The receptors were sampled from a woman aged 25 to 39 in good health. Each CDR3 is given with its conserved first and last residue. D genes are given only for firm matches.

d_gene	j_gene	v_gene	CDR3nt	CDR3aa
TRBD1	TRBJ1-2	TRBV28	TGTGCCAGCAGTTTTGAGGACAGGGATTTCTATGGCTACACCTTC	CASSFEDRDFYGYTF
.	TRBJ1-5	TRBV10-3	TGTGCCATCAGTGAGTCAGCTGGGGGCGGTCAGCCCCAGCATTTT	CAISESAGGGQPQHF
TRBD2	TRBJ2-5	TRBV7-2	TGTGCCAGCAGCTTAGCGGCTAGCGGGGGGTTGAGGGCGGAGACCCAGTACTTC	CASSLAASGGLRAETQYF
.	TRBJ2-1	TRBV5-1	TGCGCCAGCAGCCAAGGGTGGGTTCAACCGTACAATGAGCAGTTCTTC	CASSQGWVQPYNEQFF
.	TRBJ2-7	TRBV3-1/TRBV3-2	TGTGCCAGCAGCCCCCGGTGGGCAGGGGGGGCCTACGAGCAGTACTTC	CASSPRWAGGAYEQYF
TRBD1	TRBJ1-3	TRBV5-1	TGCGCCAGCAGCTTGTCTGGGACAGGGACTTCTGGAAACACCATATATTTT	CASSLSGTGTSGNTIYF
.	TRBJ1-4	TRBV27	TGTGCCAGCAGTCAATCGATTTCAACTAATGAAAAACTGTTTTTT	CASSQSISTNEKLFF
.	TRBJ2-7	TRBV11-2	TGTGCCAGCAGCTTAGGGACAGTGACCTACGAGCAGTACTTC	CASSLGTVTYEQYF
.	TRBJ1-1	TRBV15	TGTGCCACCAGCTCCCCGACACCACCTGAAGCTTTCTTT	CATSSPTPPEAFF
.	TRBJ1-2	TRBV7-9	TGTGCCAGCAGCTTAGGTGGCGGCTATGGCTACACCTTC	CASSLGGGYGYTF
.	TRBJ1-1	TRBV28	TGTGCCAGCAGTTTCCCACAGGGACGGACCACTGAAGCTTTCTTT	CASSFPQGRTTEAFF
.	TRBJ1-2	TRBV6-5	TGTGCCAGCAGTTACGCCGGGACACTAAACTATGGCTACACCTTC	CASSYAGTLNYGYTF
.	TRBJ1-1	TRBV6-4	TGTGCCAGCAGTGAAGGGGAGAACACTGAAGCTTTCTTT	CASSEGENTEAFF
.	TRBJ1-2	TRBV28	TGTGCCAGCAGTTATCGGGGTCGGTGGGGTAACTATGGCTACACCTTC	CASSYRGRWGNYGYTF
.	TRBJ2-1	TRBV9	TGTGCCAGCAGCGTTCATAGCATACCTCCCTACAATGAGCAGTTCTTC	CASSVHSIPPYNEQFF
TRBD1	TRBJ1-6	TRBV24-1	TGTGCCACCAGCGGACAGGGGGATTCACCCCTCCACTTT	CATSGQGDSPLHF
.	TRBJ2-7	TRBV20-1	TGCAGTGCCAATACCGGAGGCGAGCAGTACTTC	CSANTGGEQYF
TRBD2	TRBJ2-3	TRBV28	TGTGCCAGCAGCCCCCTGGGACTAGCTAGCACAGATACGCAGTATTTT	CASSPLGLASTDTQYF
TRBD2	TRBJ2-1	TRBV5-5	TGTGCCAGCAGCTTGTGGCGGGGGGGCTCCTACAATGAGCAGTTCTTC	CASSLWRGGSYNEQFF
.	TRBJ1-2	TRBV3-1/TRBV3-2	TGTGCCAGCAGCCAAGCCAGGGCCTATGGCTACACCTTC	CASSQARAYGYTF
TRBD1	TRBJ1-1	TRBV2	TGTGCCAGCAGAGGGGACAGTTTGAACACTGAAGCTTTCTTT	CASRGDSLNTEAFF
TRBD1	TRBJ2-5	TRBV7-2	TGTGCCAGCAGCTTAGCAGGGACAGACCAAGAGACCCAGTACTTC	CASSLAGTDQETQYF
TRBD2	TRBJ2-2	TRBV5-1	TGCGCCAGCAGCTTCCGTCTAGCGGGGGGTGACAACACCGGGGAGCTGTTTTTT	CASSFRLAGGDNTGELFF
.	TRBJ1-1	TRBV4-1	.	CASSQVGSGANGFF
.	TRBJ1-1	TRBV6-5	TGTGCCAGCACGCCACGAGGGAACACTGAAGCTTTCTTT	CASTPRGNTEAFF
.	TRBJ2-1	TRBV27	TGTGCCAGCAGTTTAAGCCAGTACAATGAGCAGTTCTTC	CASSLSQYNEQFF
TRBD1	TRBJ2-1	TRBV5-5	TGTGCCAGCAGCCCGGGACAGGGGGCGGCTGAGCAGTTCTTC	CASSPGQGAAEQFF
TRBD1	TRBJ1-5	TRBV28	TGTGCCAGCAGTTCCCCGGGACAGGGCAGGGATCAGCCCCAGCATTTT	CASSSPGQGRDQPQHF
.	TRBJ2-1	TRBV18	TGTGCCAGCTCACCAAGGTACAGCCGTCATGAGCAGTTCTTC	CASSPRYSRHEQFF
.	TRBJ1-1	TRBV27	TGTGCCAGCAGGGATCACAGGGAGGTTACTGAAGCTTTCTTT	CASRDHREVTEAFF
TRBD1	TRBJ2-1	TRBV28	TGTGCCAGCAGGGACAGGGGTCAACCTGGCAATGAGCAGTTCTTC	CASRDRGQPGNEQFF
.	TRBJ1-1	TRBV6-5	TGTGCCAGCAGTTACTTCTTCCCAGGAAGCAACACTGAAGCTTTCTTT	CASSYFFPGSNTEAFF
.	TRBJ1-1	TRBV4-1	TGCGCCAGCAGCCAATGGACCACCCGACATGCTTTCTTT	CASSQWTTRHAFF
.	TRBJ2-3	TRBV28	TGTGCCAGCCACAGGGGAGGACATACGCAGTATTTT	CASHRGGHTQYF
TRBD1	TRBJ1-6	TRBV7-6	TGTGCCAGCAGCTTGGTAGACAGGGGTCCAAGGAATTCACCCCTCCACTTT	CASSLVDRGPRNSPLHF
.	TRBJ2-5	TRBV29-1	TGCAGCGTTGAAGGGGGGGGACATCTCCAAGAGACCCAGTACTTC	CSVEGGGHLQETQYF
.	TRBJ1-6	TRBV5-5	TGTGCCAGCAGTTCCCGCCCGAGCTCCTATAATTCACCCCTCCACTTT	CASSSRPSSYNSPLHF
TRBD2	TRBJ2-1	TRBV5-6	TGTGCCAGCAGCCGAGGGACTAGCGCCCGCAATGAGCAGTTCTTC	CASSRGTSARNEQFF
.	TRBJ2-5	TRBV10-3	TGTGCCATCAGTGATGGGCAAGAAGAGACCCAGTACTTC	CAISDGQEETQYF
TRBD1	TRBJ1-2	TRBV29-1	TGCAGCGGGTCAGACAGGGTAGGGGGCTACACCTTC	CSGSDRVGGYTF
.	TRBJ2-1	TRBV9	TGTGCCAGCAGCGTAGCAGGGTCTCCCTACAATGAGCAGTTCTTC	CASSVAGSPYNEQFF
.	TRBJ1-5	TRBV27	TGTGCCAGCAGTTTAGGGTCCTATAGCAATCAGCCCCAGCATTTT	CASSLGSYSNQPQHF
.	TRBJ1-5	TRBV4-1	TGCGCCAGCAGCCAAAATTACGCGCGGGACAATCAGCCCCAGCATTTT	CASSQNYARDNQPQHF
.	TRBJ1-1	TRBV6-6	TGTGCCAGCAGCTTCGACAGGCACAAAGCTTTCTTT	CASSFDRHKAFF
.	TRBJ2-4	TRBV4-1	TGCGCCAGCAGCCAAAAAAACATTCAGTACTTC	CASSQKNIQYF
TRBD1	TRBJ2-5	TRBV24-1	TGTGCCACCTCAAAACCGGGACAGGGGCAAGAGACCCAGTACTTC	CATSKPGQGQETQYF
.	TRBJ2-4	TRBV6-6	TGTGCCAGCAGTTTACGGGGGACAGCCAAAAACATTCAGTACTTC	CASSLRGTAKNIQYF
.	TRBJ1-6	TRBV28	TGTGCCAGCAGTTCCTGGGGGGTCTCCTATAATTCACCCCTCCACTTT	CASSSWGVSYNSPLHF
.	TRBJ1-2	TRBV18	TGTGCCAGCTCACCAGCCCCGGGACACACTAACTATGGCTACACCTTC	CASSPAPGHTNYGYTF
.	TRBJ2-7	TRBV28	TGTGCCAGCAGTTTATTGGCGGGGAGCTCCTACGAGCAGTACTTC	CASSLLAGSSYEQYF
.	TRBJ2-3	TRBV2	TGTGCCAGCAGTCCTACAGGGAGCGTAGATACGCAGTATTTT	CASSPTGSVDTQYF
.	TRBJ2-1	TRBV27	TGTGCCAGCAGTCGCTTCTGGCGCAATGAGCAGTTCTTC	CASSRFWRNEQFF
.	TRBJ1-2	TRBV18	TGTGCCAGCTCACCCCCGGGACACCGGGCTAACTATGGCTACACCTTC	CASSPPGHRANYGYTF
TRBD1	TRBJ2-7	TRBV29-1	TGCAGCGTTGCGTGGACAGGGGATCACTACGAGCAGTACTTC	CSVAWTGDHYEQYF
.	TRBJ1-1	TRBV2	TGTGCCAGCGCCAATCAGGGAATGAACACTGAAGCTTTCTTT	CASANQGMNTEAFF
.	TRBJ1-5	TRBV6-5	TGTGCCAGCGCAGGGATCGAAAATCAGCCCCAGCATTTT	CASAGIENQPQHF
.	TRBJ1-2	TRBV7-2	TGTGCCAGCAGCCCGAAGTCCGGGAGTGGCTACACCTTC	CASSPKSGSGYTF
.	TRBJ2-7	TRBV7-2	TGTGCCAGCAGCTTAATTCGGGCAGGCAGTGGGCAGTACTTC	CASSLIRAGSGQYF
.	TRBJ1-1	TRBV5-1	TGCGCCAGCAGCTACTACCCAGGGGCGGGGAACACTGAAGCTTTCTTT	CASSYYPGAGNTEAFF